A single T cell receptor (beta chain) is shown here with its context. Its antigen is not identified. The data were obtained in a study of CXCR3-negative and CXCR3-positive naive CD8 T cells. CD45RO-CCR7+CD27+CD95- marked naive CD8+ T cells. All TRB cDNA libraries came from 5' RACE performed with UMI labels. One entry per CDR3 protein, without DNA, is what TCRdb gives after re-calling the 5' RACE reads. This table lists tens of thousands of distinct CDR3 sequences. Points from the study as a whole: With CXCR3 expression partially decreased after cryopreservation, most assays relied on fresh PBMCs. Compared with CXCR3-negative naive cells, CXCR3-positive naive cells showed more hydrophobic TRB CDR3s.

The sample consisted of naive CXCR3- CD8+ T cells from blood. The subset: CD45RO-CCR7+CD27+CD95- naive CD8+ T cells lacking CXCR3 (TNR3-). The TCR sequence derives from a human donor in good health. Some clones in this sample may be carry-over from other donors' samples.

The CDR3 region is CASSWGGEARTQHF. The V call is TRBV5-6, the J call TRBJ1-5. Germline values: CDR1 SGHDT, CDR2 YYEEEE. The CDR3 runs to 14 residues.